The T cell receptor beta chain described here comes from a study of T-cell memory formation after mild COVID-19. Germline lookup yields CDR1 SGHVS and CDR2 FNYEAQ. Trimming cost V 5 bases and J 7 bases; bases outside gene matches: 4. The CDR3 has 13 residues. Using its own MiXCR run on the 5' RACE reads, TCRdb lists one record per CDR3 protein. This sample has around 500,000 distinct CDR3 sequences, with around a sixth found just once. This clonotype was found many times. This clonotype was obtained from an adult woman who had mild COVID-19 (a few samples of this study predate the infection). Cell type and time point are not known. Sequencing was performed on PBMCs or a T cell subset sorted from them (not recorded which). This sequence joins TRBV7-6 and TRBJ2-1; the match to TRBD1 covers 8 bases. For the CDR3, the DNA is TGTGCCAGCAGCCCCAGGGGGCAGAATGAGCAGTTCTTC. It specifies CASSPRGQNEQFF.